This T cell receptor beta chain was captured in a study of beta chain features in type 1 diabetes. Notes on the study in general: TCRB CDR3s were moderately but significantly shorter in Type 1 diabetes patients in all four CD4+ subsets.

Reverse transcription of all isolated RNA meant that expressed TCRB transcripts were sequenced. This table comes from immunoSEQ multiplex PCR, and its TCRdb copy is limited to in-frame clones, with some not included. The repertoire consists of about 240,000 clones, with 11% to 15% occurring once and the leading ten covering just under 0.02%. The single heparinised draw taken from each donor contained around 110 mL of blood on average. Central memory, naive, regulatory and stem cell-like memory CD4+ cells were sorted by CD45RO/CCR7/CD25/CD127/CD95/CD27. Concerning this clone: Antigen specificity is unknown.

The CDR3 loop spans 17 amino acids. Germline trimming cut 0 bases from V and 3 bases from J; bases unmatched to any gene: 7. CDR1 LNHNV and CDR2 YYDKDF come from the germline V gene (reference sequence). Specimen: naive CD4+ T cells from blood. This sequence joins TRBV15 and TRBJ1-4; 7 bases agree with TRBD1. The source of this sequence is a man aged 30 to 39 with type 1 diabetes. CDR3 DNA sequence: TGTGCCACCAGCAGAGATCAGCGGCAGGGGGCTAATGAAAAACTGTTTTTT. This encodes CATSRDQRQGANEKLFF.